This T cell receptor beta chain was identified during a study of T cell repertoires in cytomegalovirus infection. Germline V gene lookup returns CDR1 SEHNR and CDR2 FQNEAQ (reference sequence). The CDR3 runs to 14 residues. V shed 1 base and J shed 5 bases, with 11 bases lying between them. One entry per CDR3 protein, called by TCRdb with MiXCR from the reads. The table shows about 69,000 distinct CDR3 sequences, with under 30% occurring only once. About this clonotype itself: Its specificity is not known.

The sequencing here drew on CD8+ T cells from cultured PBMCs, taken from culture after CMV antigen stimulation. The chain is built from TRBV7-9 and TRBJ2-5, with D unresolved. The receptor was isolated from a human donor in good health (CMV status not recorded). Some clones in this sample may be carry-over from other donors' samples. CDR3 region: CASSLVLGRETQYF. The CDR3 DNA sequence: TGTGCCAGCAGCTTAGTGCTGGGCCGGGAGACCCAGTACTTC.